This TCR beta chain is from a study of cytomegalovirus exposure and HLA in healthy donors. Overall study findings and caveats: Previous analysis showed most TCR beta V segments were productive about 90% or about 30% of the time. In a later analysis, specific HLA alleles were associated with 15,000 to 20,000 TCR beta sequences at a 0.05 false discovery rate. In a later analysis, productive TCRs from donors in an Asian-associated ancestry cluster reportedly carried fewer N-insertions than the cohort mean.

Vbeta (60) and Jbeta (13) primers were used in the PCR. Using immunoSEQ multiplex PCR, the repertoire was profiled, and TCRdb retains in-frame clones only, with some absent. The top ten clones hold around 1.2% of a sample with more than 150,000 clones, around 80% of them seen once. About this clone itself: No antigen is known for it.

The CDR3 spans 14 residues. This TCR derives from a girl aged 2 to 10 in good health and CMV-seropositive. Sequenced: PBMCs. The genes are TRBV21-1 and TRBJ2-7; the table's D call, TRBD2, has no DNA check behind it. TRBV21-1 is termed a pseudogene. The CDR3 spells CASSKVGGRDEQYF. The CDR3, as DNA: TGTGCCAGCAGCAAAGTCGGGGGTCGGGACGAGCAGTACTTC.